This TCR beta chain appears in the sequencing data of a study of T cell repertoires in cytomegalovirus infection. Study summary: Through public TCR beta signatures, both CMV infection and matching HLA type were indicated. Study results and caveats: HLA-C-restricted CMV-specific TCR beta clonotypes were dominant in the ex vivo response. Cumulative public TCR beta family frequency identified CMV carriers with the relevant HLA.

In this sample, this clonotype turned up a few times. The antigen remains undetermined. TCRdb ran MiXCR on the reads and lists one entry per CDR3 protein. Among approximately 200,000 distinct CDR3 sequences listed, over 20% were seen once. V was shortened by 7 bases and J by 2 bases, with 11 bases between the two germline ends. This CDR3 is built from 13 residues. This clonotype originated in a human donor in good health (CMV status not recorded). Some clones in this sample may be carry-over from other donors' samples. V gene TRBV12-3 or TRBV12-4 combines with J gene TRBJ1-2; TRBD1 might be the D (5 bases). The specimen was CD8+ T cells from PBMCs. CDR3 protein: CASTPGPNYGYTF. In nucleotides, the CDR3 is TGTGCCAGCACCCCGGGACCGAACTATGGCTACACCTTC.